The sequence of this T cell receptor beta chain was determined in a study of T cell repertoires in ileal Crohn's disease. As for the study in general: The M6 sample came from neoterminal ileum during colonoscopy after surgery. Regarding the study as a whole: Sorted CD8 T cells held more high-frequency clones than CD4. Every patient over 26.8% clonality showed endoscopic recurrence. Endoscopy was done a median approximately 6.7 months after surgery.

Regarding this clone: The target antigen is unknown.

Time point noted: neoterminal ileum biopsy at postoperative endoscopy, about 6 months after surgery. This table comes from immunoSEQ multiplex PCR, and its TCRdb copy is limited to in-frame clones, with some not included. The data hold some 14,000 clones, with just under 80% observed a single time. The CDR3 sequence is 17 residues long. Germline CDR1 is LGHNA and CDR2 is YSLEER. The V segment lost 4 bases and the J segment 2 bases; nucleotides outside the gene matches: 10. This receptor was taken from an adult with Crohn's disease. The source material was ileal tissue. This chain connects TRBV4-3 to TRBJ2-3; TRBD1 matches 9 bases. CDR3 in DNA: TGCGCCAGCAGCCGAGAAGATGGACAGGGGCACACAGATACGCAGTATTTT. It is translated as CASSREDGQGHTDTQYF.